This record covers a single T cell receptor beta chain. These data belong to a study of TIL therapy for anti-PD-1-resistant metastatic lung cancer. Turning to the study itself: Patients had a median age of approximately 57 years (range roughly 35-85). By whole-exome sequencing, median non-synonymous tumor mutation burden was roughly 1.6 mutations per megabase.

The sample's time point: pre-treatment sample, taken before nivolumab and TIL therapy. Adults with stage 4 NSCLC were enrolled in a phase I trial. The immunoSEQ assay was v3. Measured with immunoSEQ multiplex PCR; TCRdb has only the in-frame clones, and not every one. The sample contains about 36,000 clones, 73% of which appear only once. The CDR3 covers 16 residues. Germline lookup yields CDR1 SQVTM and CDR2 ANQGSEA. The ends lost 4 bases at V and 4 bases at J; junction bases unmatched: 9. The source of this sequence is a person between 25 and 79 years old with non-small cell lung cancer. The chain carries TRBV29-1 and TRBJ2-3; 12 bases are shared with TRBD2. The sample in question was blood, obtained at baseline. The DNA of the CDR3 is TGCAGCGTTGTCGCTAGCGGGAGGGCCTGGGCAGATACGCAGTATTTT. Its translation is CSVVASGRAWADTQYF.